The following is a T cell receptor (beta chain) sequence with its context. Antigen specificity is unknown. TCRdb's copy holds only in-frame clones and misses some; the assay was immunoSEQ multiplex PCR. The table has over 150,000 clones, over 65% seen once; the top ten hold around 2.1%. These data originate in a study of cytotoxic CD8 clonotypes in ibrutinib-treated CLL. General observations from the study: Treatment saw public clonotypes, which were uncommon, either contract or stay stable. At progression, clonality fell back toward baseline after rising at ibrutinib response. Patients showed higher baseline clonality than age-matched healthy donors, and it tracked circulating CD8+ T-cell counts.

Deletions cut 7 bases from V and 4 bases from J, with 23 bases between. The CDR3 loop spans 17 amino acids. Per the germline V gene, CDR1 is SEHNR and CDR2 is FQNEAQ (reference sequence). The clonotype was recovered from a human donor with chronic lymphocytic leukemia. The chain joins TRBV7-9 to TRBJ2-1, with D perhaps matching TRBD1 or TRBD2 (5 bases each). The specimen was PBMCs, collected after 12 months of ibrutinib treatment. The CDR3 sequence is CASNSIRGREFYNEQFF. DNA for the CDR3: TGTGCCAGCAACTCCATCCGGGGCAGGGAGTTTTACAATGAGCAGTTCTTC. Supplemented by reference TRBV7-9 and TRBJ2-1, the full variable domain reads DTGVSQNPRHKITKRGQNVTFRCDPISEHNRLYWYRQTLGQGPEFLTYFQNEAQLEKSRLLSDRFSAERPKGSFSTLEIQRTEQGDSAMYLCASNSIRGREFYNEQFFGPGTRLTVL.